These 24 T cell receptor beta chains share one sample of origin, sequenced in a study of Graves' ophthalmopathy and Graves' hyperthyroidism. CDR3 regions of TCR beta were amplified from RNA transcripts. RT-PCR was first run with HTBI primers, then multiplex PCR in a second round. TCRdb used MiXCR to reprocess the multiplex PCR reads, holding one entry per CDR3 protein. The table records around 520,000 distinct CDR3 sequences, less than 45% of them present only once. The material sequenced was peripheral blood or thyroid tissue (not recorded which). These receptors all come from an adult man with Graves' hyperthyroidism.

The rearrangement links TRBV12-3 or TRBV12-4 to TRBJ2-3, with D unresolved. V was clipped by 4 bases and J by 6 bases, with 14 bases between them. The CDR3 has 14 amino acids. The CDR3 is CASSYLRAQDTQYF. DNA of the CDR3: TGTGCCAGCAGTTACCTTAGGGCGCAGGATACGCAGTATTTT.

This clonotype showed up many times. The CDR3: CASISPTLYGTEAFF. Written as DNA, the CDR3 is TGCGCCAGCATCTCCCCGACCCTTTACGGCACTGAAGCTTTCTTT. The J gene is TRBJ1-1, the V gene TRBV4-1; no definite D call. The germline V gene has CDR1 MGHRA and CDR2 YSYEKL. Trimming removed 7 bases at V and 4 bases at J, with 19 bases between. The CDR3 contains 15 residues.

This clonotype was detected ten times or more. V usage is TRBV5-8 and J usage is TRBJ1-1; D gene unclear. The CDR3 covers 10 residues. Trimming shortened V by 0 bases and J by 11 bases, and 5 bases separated the two germline ends. CDR1 SGHTS and CDR2 YDEGEE come from the germline V gene. The CDR3 DNA is TGTGCCAGCAGCTTGGAAAGGGCTTTCTTT. Protein product: CASSLERAFF. Variable domain in full (rest from reference TRBV5-8 and TRBJ1-1): EAGVTQSPTHLIKTRGQQATLRCSPISGHTSVYWYQQALGLGLQFLLWYDEGEERNRGNFPPRFSGRQFPNYSSELNVNALELEDSALYLCASSLERAFFGQGTRLTVV.

This clonotype was seen a single time. The V gene is TRBV10-3, the J gene TRBJ2-2; D could derive from TRBD1 or TRBD2 (5 bases each). The V end was cut by 4 bases, the J end by 8 bases, with 11 bases between. The CDR3 totals 13 residues. Germline V gene lookup returns CDR1 ENHRY and CDR2 SYGVKD. The CDR3 spells CAISGGAQGELFF. The DNA of the CDR3 is TGTGCCATCAGTGGAGGGGCGCAAGGGGAGCTGTTTTTT.

V is TRBV29-1 and J is TRBJ1-1; 10 positions agree with TRBD1. In germline, CDR1 is SQVTM, CDR2 ANQGSEA. With 7 bases clipped from V and 3 bases from J, the junction kept 8 bases outside the gene matches. CDR3 length: 14 residues. CDR3 amino acids: CSGRTGGQYTEAFF. CDR3 nucleotides: TGCAGCGGACGGACAGGGGGACAGTACACTGAAGCTTTCTTT.

The sample holds many counts of this clonotype. The chain joins TRBV5-6 to TRBJ2-7, with D hard to call. V lost 0 bases and J lost 7, with 8 bases in between. This CDR3 region has 12 residues. Germline CDR1 reads SGHDT; CDR2 reads YYEEEE. The CDR3 DNA reads as TGTGCCAGCAGCTTGGGACCGGAAGAGCAGTACTTC. This gives the protein CASSLGPEEQYF.

This clonotype was seen a few times. The chain has TRBV28 and TRBJ2-7, with a weak D call TRBD2 (6 bases). Trimming took off 5 bases at V and 2 bases at J, with 13 bases between the two ends. This CDR3 has 14 amino acids. Germline V gene lookup returns CDR1 MDHEN and CDR2 SYDVKM. Here the CDR3 reads CASSEYGGTYEQYF. The CDR3 DNA follows: TGTGCCAGCAGTGAATATGGAGGGACCTACGAGCAGTACTTC. The complete variable domain, with remaining parts taken from reference TRBV28 and TRBJ2-7, reads DVKVTQSSRYLVKRTGEKVFLECVQDMDHENMFWYRQDPGLGLRLIYFSYDVKMKEKGDIPEGYSVSREKKERFSLILESASTNQTSMYLCASSEYGGTYEQYFGPGTRLTVT.

The genes are TRBV27 and TRBJ2-7; no clear D. The CDR3 is made up of 13 amino acids. CDR1 and CDR2 from the germline V gene are MNHEY and SMNVEV (reference sequence). V was clipped by 6 bases and J by 3 bases, with 12 bases between them. DNA of the CDR3: TGTGCCAGCAGCGCCACAGCCCGCTACGAGCAGTACTTC. Translation: CASSATARYEQYF.

This clonotype was found many times. CDR3 residues: CASKDRIYGYTF. CDR3 DNA: TGTGCCAGCAAGGACCGGATCTATGGCTACACCTTC. V usage is TRBV6-1 and J usage is TRBJ1-2; D uncertain. V lost 7 bases and J lost 4, with 10 bases in between. Germline assignment: CDR1 MNHNS and CDR2 SASEGT. The CDR3 has 12 amino acids.

The rearrangement links TRBV7-2 to TRBJ2-3; maybe TRBD1 (7 bases). Germline CDR1 reads SGHTA; CDR2 reads FQGNSA. The CDR3 totals 13 residues. V shed 8 bases and J shed 2 bases, with 11 bases lying between them. CDR3 DNA sequence: TGTGCCAGCGGCAGGGGGGTCACAGATACGCAGTATTTT. Its protein is CASGRGVTDTQYF.

V and J are TRBV19 and TRBJ2-3, with unresolved D. V gave up 0 bases and J gave up 2 bases, with 6 bases separating them. From germline, CDR1 is LNHDA and CDR2 SQIVND (reference sequence). The CDR3 length is 14 residues. CDR3: CASSIDRLTDTQYF. As DNA, the CDR3 is TGTGCCAGTAGTATAGACCGACTCACAGATACGCAGTATTTT.

The V gene is TRBV6-5, the J gene TRBJ1-6; D gene uncertain. Germline V gene sequence: CDR1 MNHEY, CDR2 SVGAGI. The CDR3 runs to 12 residues. The V and J ends lost 10 bases and 9 bases respectively, with 13 bases between them. CDR3 sequence: CATVGSGSPLHF. The CDR3 DNA reads as TGTGCCACCGTCGGTTCCGGTTCACCCCTCCACTTT.

Here the CDR3 reads CSAPSGTSGDTQYF. In DNA form, the CDR3 reads TGCAGCGCACCCTCCGGGACTAGCGGAGATACGCAGTATTTT. The chain joins TRBV29-1 to TRBJ2-3; 11 bases agree with TRBD2. Germline V gene sequence: CDR1 SQVTM, CDR2 ANQGSEA. The CDR3 length is 14 residues. With 7 bases clipped from V and 5 bases from J, the junction kept 8 bases outside the gene matches.

Ten or more counts support this clonotype. V is TRBV7-9 and J is TRBJ1-1, with 7 bases that match TRBD1. V gave up 7 bases and J gave up 8 bases; unmatched junction bases: 10. The germline V gene has CDR1 SEHNR and CDR2 FQNEAQ (reference sequence). The CDR3 is 13 residues long. CDR3 amino acids: CASNPTGRAEAFF. The CDR3 coding sequence is TGTGCCAGCAACCCGACAGGGAGGGCGGAAGCTTTCTTT.

At least ten counts were recorded for this clonotype. This chain joins TRBV7-2 and TRBJ2-7; 12 nucleotides agree with TRBD2. This CDR3 is built from 15 residues. From germline, CDR1 is SGHTA and CDR2 FQGNSA. V was clipped by 3 bases and J by 4 bases; unmatched bases: 4. The CDR3 nucleotides read TGTGCCAGCAGCTTTGCTAGCGGGAGGGTGTACGAGCAGTACTTC. This translates into CASSFASGRVYEQYF.

Note on this clonotype: Given a much more abundant clone one base away, this may be a read error. The V gene is TRBV19, the J gene TRBJ1-6; D is undetermined. CDR3 length equals 15 residues. The germline V gene encodes CDR1 LNHDA and CDR2 SQIVND (reference sequence). CDR3 in DNA: TGTGCCAGTACCGCCGGACCGTTCTATAATTCATCCCTCCACTTT. This gives the protein CASTAGPFYNSSLHF.

The genes are TRBV7-2 and TRBJ2-7; the match to TRBD2 covers 11 bases. This CDR3 is built from 15 residues. The junction had 7 bases not matched to a gene; V was cut back by 5 bases and J by 4 bases. Germline CDR1 and CDR2: SGHTA and FQGNSA. The CDR3 here is CASSKSSGRRYEQYF. CDR3 sequence (DNA): TGTGCCAGCAGCAAGTCTAGCGGGAGGCGTTACGAGCAGTACTTC.

This clonotype was seen ten or more times. DNA for the CDR3: TGTGCCAGCAGCTCGACCGGGACGGACTATGGCTACACCTTC. This encodes CASSSTGTDYGYTF. V is TRBV7-9 and J is TRBJ1-2; weak D call: TRBD1 (5 bases). The CDR3 is 14 residues long. In germline, CDR1 is SEHNR, CDR2 FQNEAQ (reference sequence). The V and J ends lost 4 bases and 3 bases respectively, with 12 bases between them.

Concerning this clonotype itself: With a much larger clone just one base away, this may be a read error. The gene calls are TRBV7-9 and TRBJ1-2; no clear D. V dropped 5 bases and J dropped 5 bases, with 24 bases sitting between them. Per the germline V gene, CDR1 is SEHNR and CDR2 is FQNEAQ (reference sequence). This CDR3 has 17 amino acids. CDR3 sequence (DNA): TGTGCCAGCAGCCAAGCTGGCAGACGACCTCCTCTATATGGCTACACCTTC. Amino acid sequence: CASSQAGRRPPLYGYTF. Combining the CDR3 with reference TRBV7-9 and TRBJ1-2 gives the whole variable domain DTGVSQNPRHKITKRGQNVTFRCDPISEHNRLYWYRQTLGQGPEFLTYFQNEAQLEKSRLLSDRFSAERPKGSFSTLEIQRTEQGDSAMYLCASSQAGRRPPLYGYTFGSGTRLTVV.

The table lists this clonotype with a few counts. V gene TRBV2 combines with J gene TRBJ1-6, with 8 positions matching TRBD1. This CDR3 has 14 residues. Germline CDR1 SNHLY, CDR2 FYNNEI. The CDR3: CARGGQGFNSPLHF. The CDR3 DNA reads as TGTGCTAGAGGTGGACAGGGTTTTAATTCACCCCTCCACTTT.

This clonotype was observed at least ten times. CDR3 residues: CASRTPTGRMNTEAFF. The CDR3, as DNA: TGTGCCAGCAGGACCCCGACAGGGCGCATGAACACTGAAGCTTTCTTT. The chain has TRBV2 and TRBJ1-1, with TRBD1 matching over 7 bases. This CDR3 is built from 16 residues. With V trimmed by 6 bases and J by 0 bases, 10 bases remained unmatched. In germline, CDR1 is SNHLY, CDR2 FYNNEI.

Only a few counts were recorded for this clonotype. The V and J genes are TRBV10-3 and TRBJ2-6, with D possibly called TRBD1 or TRBD2 (5 bases each). V lost 0 bases and J 0 bases, leaving 30 bases between the germline ends. Germline assignment: CDR1 ENHRY and CDR2 SYGVKD. There are 24 residues in the CDR3. This chain's CDR3 is CAISESWFWARRQRKTSGANVLTF. The CDR3 bases are TGTGCCATCAGTGAGTCCTGGTTTTGGGCCCGTCGACAGCGGAAAACCTCTGGGGCCAACGTCCTGACTTTC.

Many counts were recorded for this clonotype. The chain employs TRBV6-6 and TRBJ1-4; D is unclear. The CDR3 has 16 amino acids. Deletions cut 0 bases from V and 0 bases from J, with 8 bases between. Germline CDR1 is MNHNY and CDR2 is SVGAGI (reference sequence). The CDR3 DNA sequence: TGTGCCAGCAGTTACTCGAGTGGAGCAACTAATGAAAAACTGTTTTTT. Its protein product is CASSYSSGATNEKLFF.

The chain has TRBV7-3 and TRBJ1-4, with D unresolved. Per the germline V gene, CDR1 is SGHTA and CDR2 is FQGTGA. This CDR3 contains 14 residues. Trimming stripped 5 bases from V and 8 bases from J, with 15 bases between. CDR3 protein: CASSLSAGGEKLFF. The CDR3, as DNA: TGTGCCAGCAGCCTATCCGCGGGCGGGGAAAAACTGTTTTTT.